The text below deals with one TCR beta chain. Its antigen is still unknown. Per-base qualities were not stored, and no clone one base away is much larger. Other DNA sequences in the same sample also yield this CDR3. This entry is derived from a study of shared clonotypes between healthy human individuals (dated by TCRdb to about 2020). Context from the whole study: The cohort included three men and two women between 18 and 49 years of age. For each donor, CD4 naive and CD4 memory were each given three plates, CD8 naive was given two plates, and CD8 memory was given one plate. To estimate repertoire size and how much clonotypes are shared between individuals, the study performed deep sequencing of blood TCR repertoires from roughly five healthy adults. Different laboratories and diverse techniques were used to prepare libraries and sequence TCR repertoires, to increase sequencing depth and limit assay-specific biases. Each donor's leukapheresis produced roughly between roughly 0.94 and 9.5 billion PBMCs. Results the study describes overall, beyond this receptor: Higher generation probabilities were observed for clonotypes shared by all four sorted-subset donors than for non-shared clonotypes. Naive subsets generally had larger estimated clonotype richness than memory subsets did. Pairwise subsampling led to the expectation that sequencing depth would affect the degree of clonotype sharing among donors. The genetic and exposure-history diversity represented was limited by the small number of donors. Across a handful of donors, approximately 5% of naive CD4, roughly 3.3% of naive CD8, around 2.1% of memory CD4, and 0.3% to 0.45% of memory CD8 clonotypes were shared. Only blood was sampled, and tissue TCR repertoires likely differ from those in blood. Even with the large sequencing depth, rarefaction of the sorted-subset datasets indicated that sequencing was incomplete.

TCR CDR3 regions were amplified from genomic DNA by multiplex PCR using the deep immunoSEQ assay. Genomic DNA extracted from each cell subset was distributed evenly over all wells of several immunoSEQ 96-well plates, and each plate served as one replicate. For sorted subsets, each replicate PCR was loaded with roughly 190 ng genomic DNA, equivalent to approximately 33,000 T cell genomes. Purified libraries were measured with a Qubit 3.0 fluorometer, size-checked on a Bioanalyzer 2100, and measured again with the KAPA Library Quantification kit. Every immunoSEQ 96-well plate was sequenced on a separate single-read 150-cycle Illumina NextSeq 550 flow cell. The study's processing was this. The immunoSEQ output contained only junctional sequences without quality scores, so filtering could not match that applied to full-length reads. To assign V/J genes and CDR3, sequences were annotated using PyIR, a Python wrapper for IgBLAST v1.9, with IMGT germline references. Reads were filtered out if the reads had weak V/J assignments (E-value above 1e-6), no CDR3, stop codons, out-of-frame junctions, or ambiguous translated residues. V3J clonotypes were defined as sequences sharing an identical inferred V gene, J gene, and CDR3 amino acid sequence. Percentage overlap between repertoires was calculated by dividing the number of shared unique clonotypes by the size of the smaller repertoire. Three approaches were used to assess repertoire richness: RTK rarefaction, the Chao1 estimator, and Recon v2.1 estimates of unobserved clonotypes. For all TCRbeta clonotypes obtained by the gDNA method from several donors, generation probabilities were computed with OLGA. Entries here come from immuneACCESS through TCRdb and include only in-frame sequences with V and J called. Some clones fail to appear in such tables; in the studies checked, an unresolved V gene covers under half of the shortfall, and the cause of the remainder is unknown. The DNA was the basis for D and trimming; V, J and clone size are from that table. The sample profile shows approximately 2.5 million clones; roughly 92% of them were found once. Around 0.15% of the sample is taken by the ten largest.

The CDR3 goes from the cysteine to the phenylalanine over 13 residues. Here the CDR3 DNA is all that survives: 39 bases in frame from base 1. In the germline V gene, CDR1 corresponds to SGHRS and CDR2 to YFSETQ. The trim is 0 bases for V and 2 bases for J, with a gap of 5 bases between the germline ends. The donors were healthy, HIV-negative adults who had no recently reported acute infections or vaccinations. Every donor was a Caucasian adult residing in Nashville, Tennessee, USA. CD4+ T cells were enriched by magnetic negative selection, after which naive cells were positively selected on CD45RA and the negative fraction was taken as the memory subset. Blood was obtained by leukapheresis, after which PBMCs were separated by Ficoll-Histopaque density gradient centrifugation and cryopreserved in liquid nitrogen vapor phase. Analytical flow cytometry was used to check the purity and quantity of each magnetically sorted T cell population. Genomic DNA was isolated from every sorted fraction and measured by UV absorbance on a Nanodrop 2000c.

Rearrangement joined TRBV5-1 to TRBJ1-2, with the D segment identity uncertain. Material for sequencing was naive CD4+ T cells sorted from blood. Read against the paper, the sample's cell subset or site label means: CD45RA+ positively selected. This TCR was sampled from a man aged 18 to 30 in good health. CDR3 loop: CASSLEPNYGYTF. The sequenced DNA: TGCGCCAGCAGCTTGGAACCAAACTATGGCTACACCTTC.